This T cell receptor (beta chain) was recovered during a study of brain T cells in children with intractable seizures. Study observations and caveats: Only CDR3 sequence similarity suggested viral specificity, without known HCMV serostatus. Pre- and post-surgery blood differed in depth, so pre-surgery absences may be undersampling.

Worth noting for this clone: Antigen specificity is unknown.

As to time point: blood from clinic visit 5 months post-surgery; TSC patient then seizure free. Only cases whose brain tissue showed the highest T cell transcript signatures were sequenced. Before surgery, patients took at least one anti-epileptic drug. Produced via immunoSEQ multiplex PCR; TCRdb's table is partial and in-frame only. The sample lists hundreds of thousands of clones, 93% occurring once. Germline CDR1 is SGHKS and CDR2 is YYEKEE (reference sequence). This CDR3 has 19 amino acids. With 4 bases clipped from V and 0 bases from J, the junction kept 15 bases outside the gene matches. V is TRBV5-5 and J is TRBJ2-3; 9 bases match TRBD2. This specimen was peripheral blood, taken about 5 months after surgery. This TCR was recovered from a boy younger than two with tuberous sclerosis and intractable seizures. The CDR3 reads CASSLAWRGGPSSTDTQYF. CDR3 sequence (DNA): TGTGCCAGCAGCCTTGCGTGGCGGGGGGGGCCGAGTAGCACAGATACGCAGTATTTT.